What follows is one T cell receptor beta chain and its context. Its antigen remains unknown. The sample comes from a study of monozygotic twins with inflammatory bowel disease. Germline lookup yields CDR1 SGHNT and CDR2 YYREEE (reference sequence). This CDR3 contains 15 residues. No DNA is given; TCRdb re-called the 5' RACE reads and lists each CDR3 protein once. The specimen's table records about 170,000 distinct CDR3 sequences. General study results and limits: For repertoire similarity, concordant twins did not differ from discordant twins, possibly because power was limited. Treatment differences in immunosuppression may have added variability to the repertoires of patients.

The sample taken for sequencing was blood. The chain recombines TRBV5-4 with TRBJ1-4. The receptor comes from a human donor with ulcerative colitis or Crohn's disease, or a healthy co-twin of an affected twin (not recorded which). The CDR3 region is CASSLEGASNEKLFF.